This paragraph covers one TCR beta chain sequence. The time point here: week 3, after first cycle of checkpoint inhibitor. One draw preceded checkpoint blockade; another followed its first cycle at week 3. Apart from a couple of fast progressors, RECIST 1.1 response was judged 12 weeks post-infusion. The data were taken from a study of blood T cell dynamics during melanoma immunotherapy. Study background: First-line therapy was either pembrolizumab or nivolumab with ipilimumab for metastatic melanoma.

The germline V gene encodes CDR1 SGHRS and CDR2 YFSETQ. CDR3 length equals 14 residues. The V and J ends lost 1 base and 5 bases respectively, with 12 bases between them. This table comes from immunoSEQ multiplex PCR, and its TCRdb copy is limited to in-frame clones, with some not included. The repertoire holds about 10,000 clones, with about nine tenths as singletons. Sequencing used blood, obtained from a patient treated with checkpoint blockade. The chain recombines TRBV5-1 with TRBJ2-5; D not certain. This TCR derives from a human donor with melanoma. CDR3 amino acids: CASSLSGVAETQYF. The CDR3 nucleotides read TGCGCCAGCAGCTTGTCGGGCGTCGCGGAGACCCAGTACTTC.